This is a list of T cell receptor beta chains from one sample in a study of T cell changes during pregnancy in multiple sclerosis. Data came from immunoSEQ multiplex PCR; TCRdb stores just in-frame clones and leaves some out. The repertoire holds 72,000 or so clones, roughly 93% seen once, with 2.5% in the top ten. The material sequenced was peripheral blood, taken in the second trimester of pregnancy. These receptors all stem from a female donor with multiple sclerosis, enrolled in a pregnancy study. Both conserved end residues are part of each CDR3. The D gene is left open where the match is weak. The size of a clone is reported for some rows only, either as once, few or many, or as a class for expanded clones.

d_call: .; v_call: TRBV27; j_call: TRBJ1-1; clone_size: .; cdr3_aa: CASSDRPINTEAFF; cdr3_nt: TGTGCCAGCAGCGACAGGCCAATTAACACTGAAGCTTTCTTT
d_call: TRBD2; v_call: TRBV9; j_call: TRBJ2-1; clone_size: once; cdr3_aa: CASSVEIGLAGSSYNEQFF; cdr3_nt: TGTGCCAGCAGCGTAGAGATCGGACTAGCGGGGAGCTCCTACAATGAGCAGTTCTTC
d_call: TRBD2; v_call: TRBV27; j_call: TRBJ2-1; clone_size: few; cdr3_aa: CASSSPMGLAGGEQFF; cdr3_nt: TGTGCCAGCAGTTCCCCCATGGGACTAGCGGGGGGCGAGCAGTTCTTC
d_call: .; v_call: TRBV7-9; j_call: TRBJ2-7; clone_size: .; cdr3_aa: CASSPPGYEQYF; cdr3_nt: TGTGCCAGCAGCCCGCCAGGGTACGAGCAGTACTTC
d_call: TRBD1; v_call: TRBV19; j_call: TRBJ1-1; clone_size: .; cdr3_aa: CATDRTGVNTEAFF; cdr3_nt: TGTGCCACTGACCGGACAGGGGTGAACACTGAAGCTTTCTTT
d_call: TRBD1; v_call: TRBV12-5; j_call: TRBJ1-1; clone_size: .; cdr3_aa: CASGLNLGQPGHEAFF; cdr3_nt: TGTGCTAGTGGTTTGAATTTGGGACAGCCAGGGCATGAAGCTTTCTTT
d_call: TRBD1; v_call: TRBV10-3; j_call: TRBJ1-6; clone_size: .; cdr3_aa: CATRGQDYNSPLHF; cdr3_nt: TGTGCCACCCGCGGACAGGATTATAATTCACCCCTCCACTTT
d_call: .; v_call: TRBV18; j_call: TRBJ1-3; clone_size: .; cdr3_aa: CASSPQGQVSSGNTIYF; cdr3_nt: TGTGCCAGCTCACCACAGGGGCAGGTTTCCTCTGGAAACACCATATATTTT
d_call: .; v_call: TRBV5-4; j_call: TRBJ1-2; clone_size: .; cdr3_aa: CAMGLPDGYTF; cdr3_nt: TGTGCCATGGGACTGCCGGATGGCTACACCTTC
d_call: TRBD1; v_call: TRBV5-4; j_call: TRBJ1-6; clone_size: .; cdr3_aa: CASSPGTGSYNSPLHF; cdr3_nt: TGTGCCAGCAGCCCAGGGACAGGGTCCTATAATTCACCCCTCCACTTT
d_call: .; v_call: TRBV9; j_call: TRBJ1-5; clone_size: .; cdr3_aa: CASSVRAGPDQPQHF; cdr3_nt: TGTGCCAGCAGCGTGCGGGCGGGGCCCGATCAGCCCCAGCATTTT
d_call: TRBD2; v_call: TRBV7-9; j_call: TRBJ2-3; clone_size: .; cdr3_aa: CASSLGPGTSGSGTQYF; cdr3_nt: TGTGCCAGCAGCTTAGGCCCCGGGACTAGCGGGTCGGGTACGCAGTATTTT
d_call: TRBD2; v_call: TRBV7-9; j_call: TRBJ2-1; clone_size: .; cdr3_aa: CAVVFRGGSLPNEQFF; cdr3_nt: TGTGCCGTTGTATTCAGAGGCGGGAGCCTCCCGAATGAGCAGTTCTTC
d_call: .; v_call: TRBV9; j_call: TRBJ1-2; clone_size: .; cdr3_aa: CASRNHGAPDGYTF; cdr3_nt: TGTGCCAGCAGGAACCATGGGGCCCCCGATGGCTACACCTTC
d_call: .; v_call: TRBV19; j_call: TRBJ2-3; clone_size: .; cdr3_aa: CASSMGLTDTQYF; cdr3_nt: TGTGCCAGTAGTATGGGACTCACAGATACGCAGTATTTT
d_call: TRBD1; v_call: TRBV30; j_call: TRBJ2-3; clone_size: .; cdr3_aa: CAWSAGTGQSTQYF; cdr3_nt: TGTGCCTGGAGTGCAGGGACAGGGCAAAGTACGCAGTATTTT
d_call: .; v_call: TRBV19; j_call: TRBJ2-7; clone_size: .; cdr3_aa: CASSHRDIYEQYF; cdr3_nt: TGTGCCAGTAGTCACCGGGACATCTACGAGCAGTACTTC
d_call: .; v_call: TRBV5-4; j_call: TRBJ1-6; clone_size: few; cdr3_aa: CASSGRDIPLHF; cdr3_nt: TGTGCCAGCAGCGGAAGGGACATCCCCCTCCACTTT
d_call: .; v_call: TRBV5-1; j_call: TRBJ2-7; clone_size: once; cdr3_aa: CASSLDGTAYEQYF; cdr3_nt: TGCGCCAGCAGCTTGGATGGCACCGCATACGAGCAGTACTTC
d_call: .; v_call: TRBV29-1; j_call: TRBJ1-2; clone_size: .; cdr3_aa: CSVEDLRRSRGYTF; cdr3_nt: TGCAGCGTTGAAGATCTACGGCGGTCGCGTGGCTACACCTTC
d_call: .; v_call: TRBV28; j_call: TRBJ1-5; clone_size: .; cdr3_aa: CASSFRGLSNQPQHF; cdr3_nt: TGTGCCAGCAGTTTTCGGGGACTTAGCAATCAGCCCCAGCATTTT
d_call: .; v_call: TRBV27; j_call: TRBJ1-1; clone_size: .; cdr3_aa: CASSSRRGRYTEAFF; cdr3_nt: TGTGCCAGCAGTTCTCGGCGGGGGCGCTACACTGAAGCTTTCTTT
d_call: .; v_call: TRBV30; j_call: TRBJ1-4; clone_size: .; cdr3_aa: CAWSPDSINEKLFF; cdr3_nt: TGTGCCTGGAGTCCGGACAGTATTAATGAAAAACTGTTTTTT
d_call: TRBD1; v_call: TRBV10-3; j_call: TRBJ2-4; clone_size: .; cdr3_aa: CATTARTTGPKNIQYF; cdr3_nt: TGTGCCACCACGGCACGGACGACAGGGCCCAAAAACATTCAGTACTTC
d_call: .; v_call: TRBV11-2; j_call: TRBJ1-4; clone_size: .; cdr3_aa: CASSFRDTLGEKLFF; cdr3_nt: TGTGCCAGCAGCTTCCGGGACACCCTCGGTGAAAAACTGTTTTTT
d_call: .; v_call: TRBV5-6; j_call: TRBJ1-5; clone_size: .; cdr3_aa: CASSLRGQPQHF; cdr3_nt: TGTGCCAGCAGCTTAAGGGGACAGCCCCAGCATTTT
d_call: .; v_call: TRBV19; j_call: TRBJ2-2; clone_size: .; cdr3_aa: CASSMGTANTGELFF; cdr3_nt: TGTGCCAGTAGTATGGGCACGGCGAACACCGGGGAGCTGTTTTTT
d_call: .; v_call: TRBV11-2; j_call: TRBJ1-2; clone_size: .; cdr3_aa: CASSLSLHFFGYTF; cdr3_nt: TGTGCCAGCAGCTTATCCTTACATTTCTTTGGCTACACCTTC
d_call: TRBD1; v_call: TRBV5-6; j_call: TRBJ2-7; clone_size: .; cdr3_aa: CASSLMTGGWDEQYF; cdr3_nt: TGTGCCAGCAGCTTAATGACAGGGGGTTGGGACGAGCAGTACTTC
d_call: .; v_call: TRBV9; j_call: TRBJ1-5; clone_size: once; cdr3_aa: CASSVRQPQHF; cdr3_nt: TGTGCCAGCAGCGTTCGTCAGCCCCAGCATTTT
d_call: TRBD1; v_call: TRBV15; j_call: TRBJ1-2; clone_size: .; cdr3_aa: CATSRKGTGSSYTF; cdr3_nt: TGTGCCACCAGCAGGAAAGGGACAGGGTCCAGCTACACCTTC
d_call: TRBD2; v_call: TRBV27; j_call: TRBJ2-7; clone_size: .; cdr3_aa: CASGVPGGAAYEQYF; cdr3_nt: TGTGCCAGCGGCGTGCCCGGGGGGGCGGCCTACGAGCAGTACTTC
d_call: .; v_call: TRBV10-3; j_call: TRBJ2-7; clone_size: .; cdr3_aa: CAISMGTTGEQYF; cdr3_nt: TGTGCCATCAGTATGGGCACCACGGGGGAGCAGTACTTC
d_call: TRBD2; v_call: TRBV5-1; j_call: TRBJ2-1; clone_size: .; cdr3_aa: CASSLIAGNNEQFF; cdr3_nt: TGCGCCAGCAGCTTGATAGCGGGCAACAATGAGCAGTTCTTC
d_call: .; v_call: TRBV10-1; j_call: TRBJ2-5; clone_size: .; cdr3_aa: CASSESSGVGKTQYF; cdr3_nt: TGCGCCAGCAGTGAGTCATCGGGGGTCGGGAAGACCCAGTACTTC
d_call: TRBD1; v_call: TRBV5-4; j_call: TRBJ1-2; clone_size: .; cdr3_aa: CASSLTTGVYGYTF; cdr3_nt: TGTGCCAGCAGCTTGACGACAGGGGTCTATGGCTACACCTTC
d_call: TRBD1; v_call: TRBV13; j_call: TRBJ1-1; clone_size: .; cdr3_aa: CASSPQGASNTEAFF; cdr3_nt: TGTGCCAGCAGCCCACAGGGGGCCAGCAACACTGAAGCTTTCTTT
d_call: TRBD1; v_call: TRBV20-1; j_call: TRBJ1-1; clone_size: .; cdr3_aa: CSALGQSPFF; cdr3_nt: TGCAGTGCGCTGGGACAGTCCCCTTTCTTT
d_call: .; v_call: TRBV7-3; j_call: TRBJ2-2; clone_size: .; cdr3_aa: CASTPLGSGNIANTGELFF; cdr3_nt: TGTGCCAGCACCCCGTTAGGTAGCGGAAATATTGCGAACACCGGGGAGCTGTTTTTT
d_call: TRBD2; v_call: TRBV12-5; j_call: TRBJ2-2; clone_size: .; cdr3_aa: CASGAGLAEYTGELFF; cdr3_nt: TGTGCTAGTGGAGCTGGACTAGCGGAGTACACCGGGGAGCTGTTTTTT
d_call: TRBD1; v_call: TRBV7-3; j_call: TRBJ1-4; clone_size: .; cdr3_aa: CASSPSGTGNEKLFF; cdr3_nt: TGTGCCAGCAGCCCCTCCGGGACAGGGAATGAAAAACTGTTTTTT
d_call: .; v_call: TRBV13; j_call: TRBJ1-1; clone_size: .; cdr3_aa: CASSLSGKNTEAFF; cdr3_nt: TGTGCCAGCAGCTTATCAGGAAAGAACACTGAAGCTTTCTTT
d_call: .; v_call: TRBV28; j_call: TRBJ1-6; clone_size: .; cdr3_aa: CASRRTDNSPLHF; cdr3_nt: TGTGCCAGCAGAAGGACAGATAATTCACCCCTCCACTTT
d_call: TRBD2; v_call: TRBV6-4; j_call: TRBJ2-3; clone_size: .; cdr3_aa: CASSESGTSGTDTQYF; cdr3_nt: TGTGCCAGCAGTGAGTCCGGGACTAGCGGCACAGATACGCAGTATTTT
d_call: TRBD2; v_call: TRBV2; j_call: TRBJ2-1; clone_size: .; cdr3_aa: CASMRVAGTYNEQFF; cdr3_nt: TGTGCCAGCATGAGGGTAGCGGGGACCTACAATGAGCAGTTCTTC
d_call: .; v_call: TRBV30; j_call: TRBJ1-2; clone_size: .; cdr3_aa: CAWNLGAYGYTF; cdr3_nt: TGTGCCTGGAATTTAGGGGCGTATGGCTACACCTTC
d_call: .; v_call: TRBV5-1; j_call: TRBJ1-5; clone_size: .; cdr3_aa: CASSLSLGDQPQHF; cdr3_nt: TGCGCCAGCAGCTTGTCCCTCGGGGATCAGCCCCAGCATTTT
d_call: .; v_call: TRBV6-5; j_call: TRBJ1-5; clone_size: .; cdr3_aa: CASSYFPGSQPQHF; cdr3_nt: TGTGCCAGCAGTTACTTTCCGGGGAGTCAGCCCCAGCATTTT
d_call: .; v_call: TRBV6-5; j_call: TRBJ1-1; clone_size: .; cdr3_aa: CASSYSMWGLVTEAFF; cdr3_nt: TGTGCCAGCAGTTACTCGATGTGGGGCTTGGTTACTGAAGCTTTCTTT
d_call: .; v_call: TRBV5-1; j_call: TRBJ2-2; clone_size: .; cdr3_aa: CASSHDKITGELFF; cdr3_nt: TGCGCCAGCAGCCACGACAAGATCACCGGGGAGCTGTTTTTT
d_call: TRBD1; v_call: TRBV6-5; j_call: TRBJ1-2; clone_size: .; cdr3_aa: CASSRGLGYGYTF; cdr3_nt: TGTGCCAGCAGCAGGGGGCTTGGCTATGGCTACACCTTC
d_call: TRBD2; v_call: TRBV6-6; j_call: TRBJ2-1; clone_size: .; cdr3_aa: CASRITSGGANEQFF; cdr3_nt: TGTGCCAGCAGGATTACTAGCGGGGGGGCCAATGAGCAGTTCTTC
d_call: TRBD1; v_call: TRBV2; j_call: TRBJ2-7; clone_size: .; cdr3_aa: CASSGTGAYEQYF; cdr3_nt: TGTGCCAGCTCCGGGACAGGAGCCTACGAGCAGTACTTC
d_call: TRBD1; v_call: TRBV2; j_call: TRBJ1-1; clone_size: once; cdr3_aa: CASSEGQGVAEAFF; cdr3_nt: TGTGCCAGCAGTGAAGGGCAGGGGGTCGCTGAAGCTTTCTTT
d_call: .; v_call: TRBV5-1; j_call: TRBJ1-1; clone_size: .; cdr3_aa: CASSSGREAFF; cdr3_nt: TGCGCCAGCAGCTCTGGGAGGGAAGCTTTCTTT